This T cell receptor (beta chain) was retrieved from a study of cytomegalovirus exposure and HLA in healthy donors. Study outcomes and limitations: Exclusion applied to some V segments, including TRBV6-2 and TRBV6-3, as they were indistinguishable. A missense DCLRE1C variant was associated with V- and J-gene trimming of TCR beta chains in a later analysis, and an independent cohort replicated the association.

On this clone: What it binds is not known.

This CDR3 spans 18 amino acids. V was clipped by 1 base and J by 4 bases, with 22 bases between them. The germline gives CDR1 SGHTA, CDR2 FQGTGA. It was with 60 Vbeta and 13 Jbeta primers that the PCR ran. Profiled with immunoSEQ multiplex PCR; TCRdb holds only in-frame clones, not every one. The sample yields 80,000 or so clones, about three quarters seen once. Sequenced material: PBMCs. The sequence was collected from a male donor in good health and CMV-seropositive. The chain joins TRBV7-3 to TRBJ1-2, with D tentatively TRBD1 (6 bases). The CDR3 loop reads CASSLNGQRGRARYGYTF. The CDR3 nucleotides are TGTGCCAGCAGCTTAAACGGACAGCGGGGTCGGGCGCGCTATGGCTACACCTTC. The full variable domain, rest sourced from reference TRBV7-3 and TRBJ1-2, is GAGVSQTPSNKVTEKGKYVELRCDPISGHTALYWYRQSLGQGPEFLIYFQGTGAADDSGLPNDRFFAVRPEGSVSTLKIQRTERGDSAVYLCASSLNGQRGRARYGYTFGSGTRLTVV.